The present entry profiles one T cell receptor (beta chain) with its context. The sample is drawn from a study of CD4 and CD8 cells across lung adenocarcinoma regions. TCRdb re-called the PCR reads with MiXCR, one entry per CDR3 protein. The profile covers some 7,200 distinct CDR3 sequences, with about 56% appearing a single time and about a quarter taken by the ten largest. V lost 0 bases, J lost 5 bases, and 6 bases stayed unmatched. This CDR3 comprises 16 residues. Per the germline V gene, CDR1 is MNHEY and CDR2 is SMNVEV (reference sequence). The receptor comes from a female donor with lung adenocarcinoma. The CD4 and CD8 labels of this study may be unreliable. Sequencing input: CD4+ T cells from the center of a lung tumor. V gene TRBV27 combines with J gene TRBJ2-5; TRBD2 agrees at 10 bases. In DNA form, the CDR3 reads TGTGCCAGCAGTTTATCTCTAGCGGGAGATGGCGAGACCCAGTACTTC. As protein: CASSLSLAGDGETQYF.